The 3 T cell receptor beta chains given below trace back to one sample, sequenced in a study of blood T cell repertoires in COVID-19. Sequencing was performed with immunoSEQ multiplex PCR; in TCRdb, only in-frame clones are kept and a portion is missing. The sample includes 250,000 to 300,000 clones, approximately 83% of them seen just once. Sequenced input: peripheral blood. These receptors were collected from a woman in her 70s with acute or convalescent COVID-19.

This chain connects TRBV29-1 to TRBJ1-3; no reliable D call. Trimming shortened V by 4 bases and J by 1 base, and 14 bases separated the two germline ends. The CDR3 contains 15 residues. Germline V gene lookup returns CDR1 SQVTM and CDR2 ANQGSEA. The CDR3 loop reads CSVVGRTESGNTIYF. Written as DNA, the CDR3 is TGCAGCGTTGTCGGCCGTACAGAATCTGGAAACACCATATATTTT.

V gene TRBV5-4 combines with J gene TRBJ2-5; 7 positions agree with TRBD1. Germline V gene data show CDR1 as SGHNT and CDR2 as YYREEE (reference sequence). This CDR3 comprises 14 residues. J lost 3 bases, V lost 4 bases, and 6 bases had no gene match. The CDR3 reads CASSTGQPKETQYF. The CDR3 nucleotides are TGTGCCAGCAGCACGGGACAGCCAAAAGAGACCCAGTACTTC.

The V call is TRBV2, the J call TRBJ2-1; D is undetermined. This CDR3 region has 11 residues. V was clipped by 3 bases and J by 6 bases, with 3 bases between them. Germline V gene sequence: CDR1 SNHLY, CDR2 FYNNEI. As DNA, the CDR3 is TGTGCCAGCAGTGACGTCAATGAGCAGTTCTTC. This codes for CASSDVNEQFF.